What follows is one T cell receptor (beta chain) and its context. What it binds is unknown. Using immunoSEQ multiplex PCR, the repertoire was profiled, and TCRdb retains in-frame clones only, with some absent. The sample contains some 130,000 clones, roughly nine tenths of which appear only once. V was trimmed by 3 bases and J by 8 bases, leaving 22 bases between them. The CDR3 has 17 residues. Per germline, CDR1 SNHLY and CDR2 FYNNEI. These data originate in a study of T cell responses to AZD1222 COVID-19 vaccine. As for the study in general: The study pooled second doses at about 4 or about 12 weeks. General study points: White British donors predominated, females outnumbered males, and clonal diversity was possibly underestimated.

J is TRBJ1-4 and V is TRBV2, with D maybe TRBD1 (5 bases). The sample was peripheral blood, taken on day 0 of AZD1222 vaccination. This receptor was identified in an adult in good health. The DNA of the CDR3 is TGTGCCAGCAGTGATACCCACAACCAGGGAGGAAAGGAAAAACTGTTTTTT. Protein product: CASSDTHNQGGKEKLFF.